The 7 T cell receptor beta chains given below trace back to one sample, sequenced in a study of cytomegalovirus exposure and HLA in healthy donors. 60 Vbeta and 13 Jbeta primers were used in PCR. Profiled with immunoSEQ multiplex PCR; TCRdb holds only in-frame clones, not every one. The data show approximately 160,000 clones, with around 65% seen just once and over 2.5% held by the top ten. Sequenced input: PBMCs. The receptors here all came from a woman aged 30 to 39 in good health and CMV-seropositive.

CDR3 bases: TGTGCGCATGGGGGGACAGGGGTAGGTCAGCCCCAGCATTTT. Translating gives CAHGGTGVGQPQHF. This chain uses TRBV30 with TRBJ1-5; TRBD1 matches at 10 bases. Germline V CDR1 and CDR2: GTSNPN, SVGIG (reference sequence). The CDR3 length is 14 residues.

This clone was detected only a few times. The chain is built from TRBV28 and TRBJ2-3; 12 positions match TRBD1. Germline V CDR1 and CDR2: MDHEN, SYDVKM. With V trimmed by 6 bases and J by 3 bases, 10 bases remained unmatched. This CDR3 comprises 17 residues. The CDR3 DNA reads TGTGCCAGCAGGGGGAGGGGACAGGGGGCTAGTACAGATACGCAGTATTTT. Protein product: CASRGRGQGASTDTQYF. The whole variable domain, remainder taken from reference TRBV28 and TRBJ2-3, is DVKVTQSSRYLVKRTGEKVFLECVQDMDHENMFWYRQDPGLGLRLIYFSYDVKMKEKGDIPEGYSVSREKKERFSLILESASTNQTSMYLCASRGRGQGASTDTQYFGPGTRLTVL.

This clone has only a few counts. This sequence joins TRBV5-4 and TRBJ2-5; 7 bases align to TRBD2. Matching the DNA end better, TRBJ2-7 makes the J call doubtful. The CDR3 sequence is 13 residues long. CDR1 and CDR2 from the germline V gene are SGHNT and YYREEE (reference sequence). The CDR3 loop is CASSFSGGYEQYF. Written as DNA, the CDR3 is TGTGCCAGCAGCTTTTCGGGAGGTTACGAGCAGTACTTC.

In this sample, this clone is medium-sized (0.01 to 0.1%). The rearrangement uses TRBV5-6 and TRBJ1-5; D is unresolved. V was pared by 1 base and J by 7 bases, with 9 bases between. Germline V gene sequence: CDR1 SGHDT, CDR2 YYEEEE. This CDR3 comprises 13 residues. Written as DNA, the CDR3 is TGTGCCAGCAGCTTGTTAAATTCGCAGCCCCAGCATTTT. It codes for CASSLLNSQPQHF. Variable domain in full (rest from reference TRBV5-6 and TRBJ1-5): DAGVTQSPTHLIKTRGQQVTLRCSPKSGHDTVSWYQQALGQGPQFIFQYYEEEERQRGNFPDRFSGHQFPNYSSELNVNALLLGDSALYLCASSLLNSQPQHFGDGTRLSIL.

This clone was recorded once. The rearrangement uses TRBV13 and TRBJ2-7, with D possibly matching TRBD1 (6 bases). V was trimmed by 3 bases and J by 7 bases, leaving 16 bases between them. The V gene's germline CDR1 is PRHDT and CDR2 FYEKMQ (reference sequence). The CDR3 covers 14 residues. The chain's CDR3 is CASSLTGSPLEQYF. CDR3 nucleotides: TGTGCCAGCAGCTTGACAGGTTCCCCCTTGGAGCAGTACTTC.

This chain uses TRBV7-9 with TRBJ2-7, with D hard to call. Trimming stripped 5 bases from V and 2 bases from J, with 4 bases between. CDR1 is SEHNR, CDR2 FQNEAQ, per germline (reference sequence). The CDR3 spans 11 residues. CDR3 coding DNA: TGTGCCAGCAGCCAGGCCTACGAGCAGTACTTC. Its translation: CASSQAYEQYF.

The chain is built from TRBV6-1 and TRBJ1-1; D gene unclear. Germline V CDR1 and CDR2: MNHNS, SASEGT. Trimming pared 4 bases from V and 1 base from J, leaving 13 bases between. The CDR3 runs 15 residues. The CDR3 region has the DNA TGTGCCAGCAGTGGAAGCTCCTCAGGGAACACTGAAGCTTTCTTT. Amino acid sequence: CASSGSSSGNTEAFF.